This T cell receptor beta chain was captured by sequencing in a study of CD8+CD57+ T cells in acquired aplastic anemia. Study information: The mean DNA yield obtained from sorted CD4+ and CD8+ cells came to 3 to 4 ug. Study results and limitations: Patients shared under 30 CD8+ CDR3 sequences with controls. Controls did not differ significantly from patients in CD8+ Simpson's diversity.

V lost 5 bases, J lost 2 bases, and 19 bases stayed unmatched. This CDR3 has 19 residues. Germline CDR1 SNHLY, CDR2 FYNNEI. Sequencing was done on patients that had shown CD8+CD57+ cell expansion by flow cytometry. Each patient carried a diagnosis of severe acquired aplastic anemia. As concerns this clonotype: As yet, its antigen is unknown.

The template for TCR beta VDJ and CDR3 sequence profiling was genomic DNA. TCRdb called the reads again in MiXCR, with one record for every CDR3 protein. The table includes 450,000 to 550,000 distinct CDR3 sequences, less than 35% detected once. This receptor was identified in a human donor with aplastic anemia. The sample was sorted CD4+, CD8+, or CD8+CD57+ T cells (not recorded which) from PBMCs. This chain joins TRBV2 and TRBJ2-7, with 9 bases lining up with TRBD2. CDR3 region: CASSPTTSGPSVPTYEQYF. CDR3 nucleotides: TGTGCCAGCAGTCCTACAACTAGCGGGCCATCCGTACCGACCTACGAGCAGTACTTC.